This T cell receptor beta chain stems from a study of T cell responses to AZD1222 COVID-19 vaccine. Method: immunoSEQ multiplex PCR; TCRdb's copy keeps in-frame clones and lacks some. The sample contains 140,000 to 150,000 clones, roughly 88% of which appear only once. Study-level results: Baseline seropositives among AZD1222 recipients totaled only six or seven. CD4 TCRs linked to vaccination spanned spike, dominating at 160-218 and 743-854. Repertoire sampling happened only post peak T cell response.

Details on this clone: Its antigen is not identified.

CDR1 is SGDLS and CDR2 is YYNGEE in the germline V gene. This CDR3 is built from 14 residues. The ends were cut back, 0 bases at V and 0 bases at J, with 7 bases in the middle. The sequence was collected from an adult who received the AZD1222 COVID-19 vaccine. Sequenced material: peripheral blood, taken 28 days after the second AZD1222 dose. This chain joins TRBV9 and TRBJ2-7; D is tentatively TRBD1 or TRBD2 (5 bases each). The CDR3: CASSVGDGSYEQYF. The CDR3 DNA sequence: TGTGCCAGCAGCGTAGGGGACGGCTCCTACGAGCAGTACTTC.